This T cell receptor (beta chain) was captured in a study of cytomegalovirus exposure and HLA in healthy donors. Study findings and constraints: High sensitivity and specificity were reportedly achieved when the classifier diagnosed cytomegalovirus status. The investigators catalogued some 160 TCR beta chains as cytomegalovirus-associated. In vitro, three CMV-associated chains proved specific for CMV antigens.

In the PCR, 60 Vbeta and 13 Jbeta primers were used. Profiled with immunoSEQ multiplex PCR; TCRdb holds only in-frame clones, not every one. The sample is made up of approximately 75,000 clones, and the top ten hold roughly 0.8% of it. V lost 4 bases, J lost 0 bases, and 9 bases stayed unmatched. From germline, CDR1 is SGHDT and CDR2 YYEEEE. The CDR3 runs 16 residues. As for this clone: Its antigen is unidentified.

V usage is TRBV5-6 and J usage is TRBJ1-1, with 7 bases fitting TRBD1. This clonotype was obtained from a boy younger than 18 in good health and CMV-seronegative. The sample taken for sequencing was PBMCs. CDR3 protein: CASSPGTDLLNTEAFF. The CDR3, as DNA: TGTGCCAGCAGCCCTGGGACAGACCTTTTGAACACTGAAGCTTTCTTT.